The 15 T cell receptor beta chains below come from one sample, sequenced in a study of cytomegalovirus exposure and HLA in healthy donors. The assay was immunoSEQ multiplex PCR, and TCRdb's table has in-frame clones only and misses some. The sample has about 79,000 clones, 93% seen once. Sequencing was done on a sample of PBMCs. The source is a woman aged 25 to 39 in good health and CMV-seronegative.

This sequence joins TRBV10-3 and TRBJ1-2, with D unclear. The CDR3 is 15 residues long. Germline lookup yields CDR1 ENHRY and CDR2 SYGVKD. V shed 6 bases and J shed 0 bases, with 14 bases lying between them. The CDR3 protein is CAISAGLRSNYGYTF. As DNA, the CDR3 is TGTGCCATCAGCGCGGGCCTCCGGTCTAACTATGGCTACACCTTC.

The chain links TRBV5-1 to TRBJ2-7; 7 bases are a match to TRBD2. The CDR3 has 15 amino acids. Germline CDR1 reads SGHRS; CDR2 reads YFSETQ. Unmatched junction bases numbered 7, after V lost 0 bases and J lost 4 bases. CDR3 bases: TGCGCCAGCAGCTTGGGCCGCGGCGGGAGATACGAGCAGTACTTC. Amino acids: CASSLGRGGRYEQYF.

For the CDR3, the DNA is TGCGCCAGCAGCCCCAGACCGGGACAGGGGACGTGGCAGTACTTC. Residues: CASSPRPGQGTWQYF. The chain has TRBV5-1 and TRBJ2-7; 10 bases fit TRBD1. Trimming at V came to 4 bases and at J to 9 bases, leaving 13 bases not matched to a gene. This CDR3 has 15 amino acids. In germline, CDR1 is SGHRS, CDR2 YFSETQ.

This chain joins TRBV7-3 and TRBJ2-2; 7 bases are shared with TRBD2. CDR3 length: 16 residues. Germline values: CDR1 SGHTA, CDR2 FQGTGA. Unmatched junction bases numbered 3, after V lost 1 base and J lost 1 base. CDR3 DNA sequence: TGTGCCAGCAGCTTAAGGGCTAGCGGGAACACCGGGGAGCTGTTTTTT. Its translation is CASSLRASGNTGELFF.

The rearrangement links TRBV27 to TRBJ2-3, with 8 bases matching TRBD2. The germline gives CDR1 MNHEY, CDR2 SMNVEV (reference sequence). The CDR3 is 14 amino acids. V dropped 4 bases and J dropped 2; count of bases not matched to a gene: 2. The CDR3 coding sequence is TGTGCCAGCAGTTCAGCGGGGGCCACAGATACGCAGTATTTT. This encodes CASSSAGATDTQYF.

J is TRBJ2-3 and V is TRBV9; D is possibly TRBD2 (5 bases). Germline V CDR1 and CDR2: SGDLS, YYNGEE. The CDR3 consists of 15 residues. The V gene lost 4 bases and the J gene lost 5 bases, with 17 bases spanning the gap. Written as DNA, the CDR3 is TGTGCCAGCAGCTCCTCCGTGGGCGCGGGAGATACGCAGTATTTT. Its translation: CASSSSVGAGDTQYF.

V gene TRBV28 combines with J gene TRBJ2-7, with D maybe TRBD1 (5 bases). The CDR3 totals 12 residues. Trimming shortened V by 8 bases and J by 3 bases, and 11 bases separated the two germline ends. Germline assignment: CDR1 MDHEN and CDR2 SYDVKM. The CDR3 is CASSTGIYEQYF. The CDR3 DNA sequence: TGTGCCAGCTCAACAGGTATCTACGAGCAGTACTTC.

The rearrangement uses TRBV6-1 and TRBJ1-2; maybe TRBD1 (5 bases). V was cut by 3 bases and J by 7 bases, with 18 bases left in between. Germline-derived CDR1 and CDR2 are MNHNS and SASEGT. The CDR3 is made up of 15 amino acids. CDR3 protein: CASSDRDKNRGGYTF. CDR3 bases: TGTGCCAGCAGTGACAGGGATAAGAATAGGGGTGGCTACACCTTC.

A single count supports this clone. V and J are TRBV6-5 and TRBJ1-1, with 9 bases matching TRBD1. CDR1 and CDR2 (germline): MNHEY, SVGAGI. V lost 3 bases to trimming and J lost 5 bases; unmatched junction nucleotides: 4. This CDR3 has 14 residues. The CDR3 reads CASSYTGQGTEAFF. Here the CDR3 DNA reads TGTGCCAGCAGTTATACGGGACAGGGAACTGAAGCTTTCTTT.

The chain links TRBV7-9 to TRBJ1-1, with unresolved D. Germline V gene lookup returns CDR1 SEHNR and CDR2 FQNEAQ (reference sequence). Trimming left V 3 bases short and J 1 base short, with 6 bases between. The CDR3 spans 13 residues. This chain's CDR3 is CASSFTANTEAFF. The CDR3, as DNA: TGTGCCAGCAGCTTCACAGCGAACACTGAAGCTTTCTTT. Combining the CDR3 with reference TRBV7-9 and TRBJ1-1 gives the whole variable domain DTGVSQNPRHKITKRGQNVTFRCDPISEHNRLYWYRQTLGQGPEFLTYFQNEAQLEKSRLLSDRFSAERPKGSFSTLEIQRTEQGDSAMYLCASSFTANTEAFFGQGTRLTVV.

J is TRBJ2-1 and V is TRBV18, with D unclear. The V and J ends lost 3 bases and 9 bases respectively, with 6 bases between them. Germline CDR1 reads KGHSH; CDR2 reads LQKENI. CDR3 size: 11 residues. CDR3: CASSPLREQFF. CDR3 DNA sequence: TGTGCCAGCTCACCCCTTCGTGAGCAGTTCTTC.

This rearrangement joins TRBV19 to TRBJ1-5; D might be TRBD1 (6 bases). This CDR3 region has 16 residues. Germline lookup yields CDR1 LNHDA and CDR2 SQIVND (reference sequence). V lost 5 bases to trimming and J lost 2 bases, with 16 bases between them. CDR3 DNA: TGTGCCAGTAGTCCTCAACAGGGTCGCGGCAATCAGCCCCAGCATTTT. It encodes CASSPQQGRGNQPQHF.

The chain recombines TRBV7-9 with TRBJ2-3; the match to TRBD2 covers 14 bases. V lost 5 bases to trimming and J lost 4 bases; unmatched junction nucleotides: 11. The CDR3 length is 18 residues. Germline V lookup: CDR1 SEHNR, CDR2 FQNEAQ (reference sequence). The chain's CDR3 is CASSPRIRTSGRPDTQYF. Here the CDR3 DNA reads TGTGCCAGCAGCCCACGAATTCGGACTAGCGGGAGGCCAGATACGCAGTATTTT.

This chain connects TRBV5-6 to TRBJ1-4; 7 nucleotides agree with TRBD1. The CDR3 contains 15 residues. Trimming removed 0 bases from V and 3 bases from J; junction bases left unmatched: 2. Germline V CDR1 and CDR2: SGHDT, YYEEEE. CDR3 bases: TGTGCCAGCAGCTTGGCCCAGGGGGCTAATGAAAAACTGTTTTTT. Encoded protein: CASSLAQGANEKLFF. Variable domain in full (rest from reference TRBV5-6 and TRBJ1-4): DAGVTQSPTHLIKTRGQQVTLRCSPKSGHDTVSWYQQALGQGPQFIFQYYEEEERQRGNFPDRFSGHQFPNYSSELNVNALLLGDSALYLCASSLAQGANEKLFFGSGTQLSVL.

The chain has TRBV7-8 and TRBJ1-1; D ambiguous. The CDR3 runs to 14 residues. Germline lookup yields CDR1 SGHVS and CDR2 FQNEAQ. The V end lost 4 bases, the J end lost 1 base, and 10 bases lay between the germline ends. The CDR3 sequence: CASSYLAGNTEAFF. In DNA form, the CDR3 reads TGTGCCAGCAGCTATCTCGCAGGGAACACTGAAGCTTTCTTT.